The clone carrying this T cell receptor (beta chain) has only a few counts. Its cognate antigen is unknown. The authors used template switching to add a universal primer site and gave cDNA unique molecular identifiers. One entry per CDR3 protein results from TCRdb running MiXCR on the 5' RACE reads. The table records around 1.7 million distinct CDR3 sequences, under 35% of them present only once. The data belong to a study of identical twins. Whole-study findings and limits: The more abundant beta clonotypes in cord blood had fewer insertions, and memory repertoires did not show this.

The TCR sequence derives from a newborn girl in good health. The sample consisted of cord blood.

The CDR3 spells CASSLAHQGNNGYTF. CDR3 coding DNA: TGCGCCAGCAGCTTGGCCCACCAGGGGAACAATGGCTACACCTTC. V usage is TRBV5-1 and J usage is TRBJ1-2, with D possibly being TRBD1 (6 bases). The CDR3 loop spans 15 amino acids. Per germline, CDR1 SGHRS and CDR2 YFSETQ. The V gene lost 0 bases and the J gene lost 6 bases, with 15 bases spanning the gap.